Listed below are T cell receptor beta chains from one sample, sequenced in a study of cytomegalovirus exposure and HLA in healthy donors. Here immunoSEQ multiplex PCR was the method, and the copy in TCRdb shows in-frame clones only, minus some. The table shows approximately 130,000 clones, with 75% to 85% occurring only once. Sample: PBMCs. These receptors were obtained from a man aged 45-65 years in good health and CMV-seronegative. The CDR3 runs from the conserved cysteine through the conserved F or W. A D gene is named only where the DNA matches it firmly. Not every row has a clone size; where given, it reads once, few, many or a size class.

j_call clone_size v_call d_call cdr3_aa cdr3_nt
TRBJ1-2 . TRBV30 . CAWASGGYGYTF TGTGCCTGGGCGAGTGGAGGCTATGGCTACACCTTC
TRBJ2-4 . TRBV6-1 . CASVETDKNIQYF TGTGCCAGCGTCGAGACAGACAAAAACATTCAGTACTTC
TRBJ2-7 . TRBV27 . CASSLSRVLYEQYF TGTGCCAGCAGTCTATCCAGGGTGCTCTACGAGCAGTACTTC
TRBJ2-3 once TRBV2 TRBD1 CASSAIGQGIDTQYF TGTGCCAGCAGTGCAATCGGACAGGGGATTGATACGCAGTATTTT
TRBJ1-5 few TRBV6-1 . CASSADSDSNQPQHF TGTGCCAGCAGTGCGGACAGTGATAGCAATCAGCCCCAGCATTTT
TRBJ2-5 . TRBV5-4 . CASSLHPQETQYF TGTGCCAGCAGCTTACACCCCCAAGAGACCCAGTACTTC
TRBJ2-7 . TRBV14 TRBD1 CASFYRGFKTYEQYF TGTGCCAGTTTTTACAGGGGATTTAAGACCTACGAGCAGTACTTC
TRBJ2-5 . TRBV2 TRBD2 CASSEASAGETQYF TGTGCCAGCAGTGAAGCCTCAGCGGGGGAGACCCAGTACTTC
TRBJ2-6 . TRBV7-6 TRBD1 CASSPRTGAGANVLTF TGTGCCAGCAGCCCGAGAACAGGGGCTGGGGCCAACGTCCTGACTTTC
TRBJ2-7 few TRBV4-2 TRBD1 CASSQDRNRGFGYEQYF TGTGCCAGCAGCCAAGATCGAAACAGGGGATTCGGCTACGAGCAGTACTTC
TRBJ1-6 . TRBV27 TRBD1 CASANRGYNSPLHF TGTGCCAGCGCGAACAGGGGATATAATTCACCCCTCCACTTT
TRBJ2-1 . TRBV7-2 TRBD1 CASSAGQGKEQFF TGTGCCAGCAGCGCGGGACAGGGGAAAGAGCAGTTCTTC
TRBJ2-3 . TRBV6-5 . CASTRGSGTDTQYF TGTGCCAGCACCCGAGGGTCTGGGACAGATACGCAGTATTTT
TRBJ2-7 . TRBV5-1 TRBD1 CASSYRDRASYEQYF TGCGCCAGCAGCTACCGGGACAGGGCGTCCTACGAGCAGTACTTC
TRBJ2-1 few TRBV5-1 . CASSLPGVEQFF TGCGCCAGCTCACTCCCGGGTGTTGAGCAGTTCTTC
TRBJ1-2 . TRBV7-8 . CASSQREGPYGYTF TGTGCCAGCAGCCAGAGGGAGGGGCCCTATGGCTACACCTTC
TRBJ2-7 . TRBV7-6 TRBD2 CASSRGLAGVTPYEQYF TGTGCCAGCAGCCGCGGACTAGCGGGGGTCACCCCCTACGAGCAGTACTTC
TRBJ2-2 . TRBV7-2 TRBD1 CASSPRTGRYGELFF TGTGCCAGCAGCCCGCGGACAGGGCGCTACGGGGAGCTGTTTTTT
TRBJ2-1 . TRBV6-1 . CASSEAGGHYNEQFF TGTGCCAGCAGTGAAGCGGGCGGACACTACAATGAGCAGTTCTTC
TRBJ1-2 . TRBV18 . CASSPNRVGDGYTF TGTGCCAGCTCACCAAACAGGGTAGGAGATGGCTACACCTTC
TRBJ2-7 . TRBV5-6 TRBD2 CASSPLRTSGSYEQYF TGTGCCAGCAGCCCACTAAGGACTAGCGGTTCCTACGAGCAGTACTTC
TRBJ2-7 . TRBV11-2 . CASSSWPQGNSYEQYF TGTGCCAGCAGCTCCTGGCCACAGGGAAACTCCTACGAGCAGTACTTC